This T cell receptor beta chain was identified in a study of breast tumors, draining lymph nodes, adjacent tissues (dated by TCRdb to 2016 to 2017). Broadly, across the study: The study compared TCR beta repertoires across tumor, adjacent nontumor tissue and axillary lymph nodes from breast cancer patients. The study was designed to assess the relationships and possible T-cell exchange between tumor, surrounding tissue and draining lymph node repertoires in human breast cancer.

Study-wide conclusions, independent of this receptor: T-cell repertoire diversity in tumors was found to be lower than in lymph nodes but higher than in nontumor tissue, and preferential V and J gene usage was observed. The study presented the conclusion that tumor T cells originate in lymph nodes as consistent with a hypothesis, not as something directly demonstrated. In luminal-like breast cancer, tumor and nontumor tissue repertoires resembled each other significantly more than in basal-like breast cancer. The data were considered consistent with most tumor T cells being derived from the lymph node and subsequently expanding within tumor tissue.

The table lists this clonotype with many counts. Its recognized antigen is unknown. No quality values exist for individual bases; no much larger clone is one base distant. The sample was run on an Illumina HiSeq 2000. TCR beta chain libraries were generated by multiplex PCR amplification. The amplified TCR beta chain products were analyzed by high-throughput sequencing. TCRdb took the public reads, trimmed them with fastp at Q25, ran MiXCR for clone calling and kept in-frame beta chains. Each entry merges the rows of one CDR3 protein and shows their most common DNA and genes. The sample records about 300,000 distinct CDR3 sequences, over 30% of which are singletons. In total, the top ten clones hold about 1% of the sample. The lymph node samples were taken from the axillary draining lymph nodes of breast cancer patients. V lost 4 bases and J lost 2 bases, and the count of bases not matched to a germline gene is 7. CDR1 and CDR2, looked up from the germline V gene, are SGHTA and FQGTGA. From the cysteine up to the phenylalanine, the CDR3 has a length of 16 residues. Only CDR3 DNA remains: 48 bases, in frame from the first base.

The V and J genes are TRBV7-3 and TRBJ2-1, with TRBD2 matching 8 junction bases. Sequencing was done on a sample of axillary lymph node tissue. The sequence was collected from a female donor with breast cancer. Some clones in this sample may be carry-over from other donors' samples. CDR3 region: CASSSLSGSTYNEQFF. The nucleotide sequence reads as follows: TGTGCCAGCAGCTCACTCAGCGGGAGCACCTACAATGAGCAGTTCTTC.